The 23 T cell receptor beta chains listed next were all sequenced from one sample in a study of control samples from healthy donors and cancer patients (dated by TCRdb to the early 2020s). Libraries were prepared through the immunoSEQ multiplex PCR assay. TCRdb carries this immuneACCESS record with in-frame sequences only. Its versions omit some clonotypes, under half of them owing to an unresolved V gene in the studies checked, with the rest unexplained. Within this sample are about 77,000 clones, with 92% of them counted one time only. Of the sample, almost 6% falls within the top ten clones. What was sequenced was blood. Receptor source: a woman in her fifties or sixties in good health.

The chain is built from TRBV5-1 and TRBJ2-7; the match to TRBD2 covers 13 bases. Germline V lookup: CDR1 SGHRS, CDR2 YFSETQ. V lost 3 bases to trimming and J lost 1 base; unmatched junction nucleotides: 4. The length of the CDR3 is 16 residues. The CDR3 coding sequence is TGCGCCAGCAGCTCCCGACTAGCGGGAGGATCCTACGAGCAGTACTTC. Encoded protein: CASSSRLAGGSYEQYF. Full variable domain (remainder filled in from reference TRBV5-1 and TRBJ2-7): KAGVTQTPRYLIKTRGQQVTLSCSPISGHRSVSWYQQTPGQGLQFLFEYFSETQRNKGNFPGRFSGRQFSNSRSEMNVSTLELGDSALYLCASSSRLAGGSYEQYFGPGTRLTVT.

The rearrangement joins TRBV5-4 to TRBJ2-1, with D possibly TRBD1 on 5 matching bases. This CDR3 region has 16 residues. The ends were cut back, 0 bases at V and 7 bases at J, with 17 bases in the middle. Germline V gene lookup returns CDR1 SGHNT and CDR2 YYREEE (reference sequence). CDR3 DNA sequence: TGTGCCAGCAGCTTGGCGTTCGGAGTTGGGGCTAATGAGCAGTTCTTC. Encoded protein: CASSLAFGVGANEQFF.

A word on this clone: An end of the junction does not agree with germline; a read error may underlie this. The gene calls are TRBV6-4 and TRBJ2-7; D gene unclear. CDR1 and CDR2 (germline): MRHNA, SNTAGT. The CDR3 loop spans 11 amino acids. The CDR3 coding sequence is TGTGCCAGCAGTGGGTTTCCCGTACTAAACTTC. Translated: CASSGFPVLNF.

The rearrangement joins TRBV6-5 to TRBJ1-5; 11 bases match TRBD1. CDR3 length: 14 residues. Germline trimming cut 6 bases from V and 5 bases from J; bases unmatched to any gene: 3. Germline lookup yields CDR1 MNHEY and CDR2 SVGAGI. The DNA for the CDR3 is TGTGCCAGCAGGGGGGACAGGGGGTATCAGCCCCAGCATTTT. Translation gives CASRGDRGYQPQHF.

The rearrangement links TRBV28 to TRBJ1-1; the D is unclear. V gave up 3 bases and J gave up 1 base, with 3 bases separating them. From germline, CDR1 is MDHEN and CDR2 SYDVKM. The CDR3 contains 12 residues. CDR3 DNA: TGTGCCAGCAGTTTTTCGAACACTGAAGCTTTCTTT. It yields the protein CASSFSNTEAFF.

The count of this clone is one. This chain connects TRBV28 to TRBJ1-2, with D unclear. The CDR3 totals 14 residues. V was shortened by 3 bases and J by 5 bases, with 13 bases between the two germline ends. Germline V gene lookup returns CDR1 MDHEN and CDR2 SYDVKM. CDR3 in DNA: TGTGCCAGCAGTTTGCCCGACAAGCGTTATGGCTACACCTTC. Encoded protein: CASSLPDKRYGYTF.

The V and J genes are TRBV23-1 and TRBJ2-7; D is perhaps TRBD1 (6 bases). TRBV23-1 is given ORF status, its function remaining uncertain. Trimming left V 0 bases short and J 3 bases short, with 15 bases between. The CDR3 has 16 amino acids. The CDR3 DNA follows: TGCGCCAGCAGTCAATCCCCTACAGACAGGATCTACGAGCAGTACTTC. Translating it yields CASSQSPTDRIYEQYF.

This sequence joins TRBV6-5 and TRBJ1-3; D is undetermined. The CDR3 runs to 11 residues. Germline-derived CDR1 and CDR2 are MNHEY and SVGAGI. Trimming stripped 4 bases from V and 8 bases from J, with 6 bases between. Here the CDR3 DNA reads TGTGCCAGCAGTTTCGTAGACACCATATATTTT. Protein product: CASSFVDTIYF.

The rearrangement joins TRBV5-1 to TRBJ1-2; the D is unclear. Per germline, CDR1 SGHRS and CDR2 YFSETQ. CDR3 size: 12 residues. Trimming left V 0 bases short and J 8 bases short, with 8 bases between. This CDR3 is CASSLDSGGYTF. The DNA for the CDR3 is TGCGCCAGCAGCTTGGATTCAGGAGGCTACACCTTC. The full variable domain, with the rest looked up from reference TRBV5-1 and TRBJ1-2, is KAGVTQTPRYLIKTRGQQVTLSCSPISGHRSVSWYQQTPGQGLQFLFEYFSETQRNKGNFPGRFSGRQFSNSRSEMNVSTLELGDSALYLCASSLDSGGYTFGSGTRLTVV.

The CDR3 region has the DNA TGCAGCGTCCAGGAGGGGGCTTACGAGCAGTACTTC. This gives the protein CSVQEGAYEQYF. The V call is TRBV29-1, the J call TRBJ2-7; D might be TRBD1 (7 bases). Germline lookup yields CDR1 SQVTM and CDR2 ANQGSEA. CDR3 size: 12 residues. V lost 6 bases to trimming and J lost 4 bases, with 13 bases between them.

The chain recombines TRBV7-2 with TRBJ2-7; 7 bases fit TRBD2. V lost 1 base and J lost 6; bases outside the gene matches: 18. Looked up from germline, CDR1 is SGHTA and CDR2 is FQGNSA. The CDR3 consists of 18 residues. The CDR3: CASSLVGPGGGSGGEQYF. Written as DNA, the CDR3 is TGTGCCAGCAGCTTAGTGGGTCCGGGAGGTGGTTCGGGGGGCGAGCAGTACTTC.

This clone appeared a single time. This sequence joins TRBV19 and TRBJ1-2; D call uncertain. The V and J ends lost 4 bases and 4 bases respectively, with 10 bases between them. Germline CDR1 LNHDA, CDR2 SQIVND (reference sequence). The CDR3 extends over 13 amino acids. The CDR3 bases are TGTGCCAGTAGTAATACAGAAGTCTATGGCTACACCTTC. It translates to CASSNTEVYGYTF.

This chain joins TRBV19 and TRBJ2-1; 10 bases fit TRBD2. J lost 5 bases, V lost 6 bases, and 4 bases had no gene match. This CDR3 has 14 residues. CDR1 and CDR2 (germline): LNHDA, SQIVND (reference sequence). CDR3 protein: CASRASGSNNEQFF. The CDR3 region has the DNA TGTGCCAGTAGGGCTAGCGGGAGTAACAATGAGCAGTTCTTC.

The V call is TRBV24-1, the J call TRBJ2-5, with TRBD2 identical over 9 bases. The CDR3 covers 15 residues. V lost 2 bases to trimming and J lost 5 bases; unmatched junction nucleotides: 5. Germline CDR1 and CDR2: KGHDR and SFDVKD. CDR3 region: CATSDSGLAGETQYF. CDR3 nucleotide sequence: TGTGCCACCAGTGATTCGGGACTAGCCGGGGAGACCCAGTACTTC.

V is TRBV12-3 or TRBV12-4 and J is TRBJ1-2; TRBD1 matches 8 bases. J gave up 13 bases and V 5 bases, and 12 bases lay outside the gene matches. This CDR3 contains 13 residues. This CDR3 reads CASSLGQGVSPTF. CDR3 nucleotide sequence: TGTGCCAGCAGTCTCGGACAGGGAGTTTCCCCCACCTTC.

CDR3 DNA: TGTGCCAGTGACAGCTCTGGAAACACCATATATTTT. Protein sequence: CASDSSGNTIYF. The chain couples TRBV6-5 to TRBJ1-3; maybe TRBD1 (5 bases). Looked up from germline, CDR1 is MNHEY and CDR2 is SVGAGI. The CDR3 is made up of 12 amino acids. Trimming pared 9 bases from V and 0 bases from J, leaving 6 bases between.

The chain uses TRBV7-6 and TRBJ2-7; D gene uncertain. This CDR3 spans 15 amino acids. The germline CDR1 and CDR2 sequences are SGHVS and FNYEAQ. The V end lost 2 bases, the J end lost 3 bases, and 14 bases lay between the germline ends. CDR3 sequence reads: CASSLRVGPIYEQYF. In DNA form, the CDR3 reads TGTGCCAGCAGCTTAAGGGTTGGGCCGATCTACGAGCAGTACTTC.

The rearrangement links TRBV5-4 to TRBJ2-7, with 8 bases that match TRBD1. The CDR3 covers 14 residues. CDR1 and CDR2 (germline): SGHNT, YYREEE (reference sequence). The trim removed 0 bases at V and 4 bases at J, leaving 3 bases unmatched. CDR3 protein: CASSLAGGGYEQYF. DNA of the CDR3: TGTGCCAGCAGCTTGGCAGGGGGCGGGTACGAGCAGTACTTC.

The chain carries TRBV19 and TRBJ2-1, with TRBD1 matching over 12 bases. The CDR3 loop spans 18 amino acids. Germline-derived CDR1 and CDR2 are LNHDA and SQIVND (reference sequence). With 6 bases clipped from V and 0 bases from J, the junction kept 9 bases outside the gene matches. CDR3 in amino acids: CASSSGMGQGASYNEQFF. CDR3 nucleotides: TGTGCCAGTAGCAGCGGGATGGGACAGGGGGCCTCCTACAATGAGCAGTTCTTC. The whole variable domain, filled in from reference TRBV19 and TRBJ2-1, reads DGGITQSPKYLFRKEGQNVTLSCEQNLNHDAMYWYRQDPGQGLRLIYYSQIVNDFQKGDIAEGYSVSREKKESFPLTVTSAQKNPTAFYLCASSSGMGQGASYNEQFFGPGTRLTVL.

This chain connects TRBV7-3 to TRBJ2-7, with 10 bases that match TRBD2. The V gene end was trimmed by 6 bases and the J gene end by 3 bases; junction bases not matched to a gene: 5. CDR1 is SGHTA and CDR2 is FQGTGA in the germline V gene. The CDR3 has 14 residues. The CDR3 reads CASSLSGGDYEQYF. CDR3 in DNA: TGTGCCAGCAGTCTCAGCGGGGGGGACTACGAGCAGTACTTC.

The chain couples TRBV27 to TRBJ2-1; 7 bases agree with TRBD2. After removal of 4 bases from V and 9 bases from J, the junction contained 12 bases not matched to a gene. Per the germline V gene, CDR1 is MNHEY and CDR2 is SMNVEV (reference sequence). The CDR3 consists of 15 residues. The DNA for the CDR3 is TGTGCCAGCAGTTCGGGTCGGGCGGGAGTGGGTGAGCAGTTCTTC. Translated: CASSSGRAGVGEQFF.

The rearrangement links TRBV28 to TRBJ2-1; no definite D call. The CDR3 loop spans 19 amino acids. Trimming pared 2 bases from V and 0 bases from J, leaving 20 bases between. Looked up from germline, CDR1 is MDHEN and CDR2 is SYDVKM. The CDR3 DNA follows: TGTGCCAGCAGTTTAACCGGGCCTAGGTCCCCGAGCTCCTACAATGAGCAGTTCTTC. This gives the protein CASSLTGPRSPSSYNEQFF.

The chain carries TRBV29-1 and TRBJ1-2; the match to TRBD1 covers 7 bases. V trimming: 7 bases; J trimming: 6 bases; junction bases outside the gene matches: 2. CDR3 size: 10 residues. Per germline, CDR1 SQVTM and CDR2 ANQGSEA. CDR3: CSAGQDGYTF. CDR3 nucleotides: TGCAGCGCCGGACAGGATGGCTACACCTTC.